This T cell receptor (beta chain) was found in a study of blood T cells in healthy people across ages. Points from the study as a whole: Roughly linear age-related decline in beta diversity appeared, significant by age 40.

Each donor was a healthy Caucasian individual from Russia, aged about 6 to 95. A word on this clonotype: Its antigen is not known.

V lost 4 bases to trimming and J lost 10 bases, with 20 bases between them. Germline V gene sequence: CDR1 MDHEN, CDR2 SYDVKM. The CDR3 is made up of 16 amino acids. The second PCR ran roughly 6 to 11 cycles with a sample-barcoded 5' primer and J-beta primers. TCRdb re-analysed the 5' RACE reads in MiXCR, keeping a single row per CDR3 protein. Found here are more than 1,000,000 distinct CDR3 sequences, around 25% of them singletons; the top ten hold approximately 0.71%. This same sample was also taken into another study, of T cells of mothers and their children.

This TCR was sampled from a girl aged 2 to 10 in good health. What was sequenced was blood. This rearrangement joins TRBV28 to TRBJ1-6; D call uncertain. Written as DNA, the CDR3 is TGTGCCAGCAGTTCCCCCCCGGCGGGCGATGGCTCACCCCTCCACTTT. It codes for CASSSPPAGDGSPLHF.